This passage covers 18 T cell receptor beta chains from one sample sequenced in a study of blood T cell repertoires in COVID-19. Profiling relied on immunoSEQ multiplex PCR, and the TCRdb table lists in-frame clones only, not all of them. Among about 140,000 clones listed, 70% to 90% were seen once. Sequenced: peripheral blood. These TCRs come from a man in his forties or fifties with acute or convalescent COVID-19.

The chain recombines TRBV6-5 with TRBJ1-5; 9 positions agree with TRBD1. V lost 6 bases to trimming and J lost 6 bases; unmatched junction nucleotides: 9. The CDR3 loop spans 15 amino acids. CDR1 MNHEY and CDR2 SVGAGI come from the germline V gene. CDR3 coding DNA: TGTGCCAGCAGGGGACAGGGTCGTCTTAGTCAGCCCCAGCATTTT. Translated: CASRGQGRLSQPQHF.

The V gene is TRBV5-1, the J gene TRBJ1-1; no definite D call. The germline V gene has CDR1 SGHRS and CDR2 YFSETQ. V lost 1 base and J lost 0, with 10 bases in between. The CDR3 spans 15 residues. The CDR3 DNA is TGCGCCAGCAGCTTGTTACCTCACATGAACACTGAAGCTTTCTTT. This codes for CASSLLPHMNTEAFF.

The chain carries TRBV9 and TRBJ1-4; D not resolved. Trimming removed 0 bases at V and 1 base at J, with 4 bases between. The CDR3 totals 14 residues. The V gene's germline CDR1 is SGDLS and CDR2 YYNGEE. The CDR3 sequence: CASSVAKTNEKLFF. The DNA for the CDR3 is TGTGCCAGCAGCGTAGCTAAAACTAATGAAAAACTGTTTTTT.

This sequence joins TRBV24-1 and TRBJ2-1, with 9 nucleotides matching TRBD1. Germline lookup yields CDR1 KGHDR and CDR2 SFDVKD. There are 16 residues in the CDR3. V gave up 2 bases and J gave up 7 bases; unmatched junction bases: 8. The CDR3 nucleotides read TGTGCCACCAGTGATTCGGGACAGGGTAAGAAGAATGAGCAGTTCTTC. Translating gives CATSDSGQGKKNEQFF.

V and J are TRBV28 and TRBJ1-5; weak D call: TRBD1 (5 bases). The CDR3 is 16 residues long. V was shortened by 1 base and J by 0 bases, with 10 bases between the two germline ends. Germline CDR1 is MDHEN and CDR2 is SYDVKM. The CDR3 coding sequence is TGTGCCAGCAGTTTATTCCCGACAGATAGCAATCAGCCCCAGCATTTT. Its translation: CASSLFPTDSNQPQHF.

The chain uses TRBV11-3 and TRBJ1-2; 7 positions agree with TRBD1. The V segment lost 3 bases and the J segment 4 bases; nucleotides outside the gene matches: 8. This CDR3 has 15 residues. Germline V gene lookup returns CDR1 SGHNT and CDR2 YENEEA. The DNA of the CDR3 is TGTGCCAGCAGCTTGATTGAGGGGGCGAGCTATGGCTACACCTTC. This translates into CASSLIEGASYGYTF.

The V call is TRBV28, the J call TRBJ2-1; D is possibly TRBD1 (7 bases). Per germline, CDR1 MDHEN and CDR2 SYDVKM. The CDR3 has 15 amino acids. Trimming removed 7 bases at V and 0 bases at J, with 13 bases between. As DNA, the CDR3 is TGTGCCAGCAAGGAGGGGGCCAGCTCCTACAATGAGCAGTTCTTC. Its protein is CASKEGASSYNEQFF.

The chain has TRBV6-5 and TRBJ2-3; 10 bases agree with TRBD1. Germline assignment: CDR1 MNHEY and CDR2 SVGAGI. The CDR3 length is 13 residues. The ends lost 8 bases at V and 6 bases at J; junction bases unmatched: 5. CDR3 DNA sequence: TGTGCCAGCCGGGACAGGGGTTGGGATACGCAGTATTTT. Its translation is CASRDRGWDTQYF.

This clone was counted once. The chain carries TRBV12-3 or TRBV12-4 and TRBJ1-2; a possible D gene is TRBD1 (5 bases). CDR3 size: 12 residues. V was shortened by 6 bases and J by 4 bases, with 9 bases between the two germline ends. The CDR3 sequence: CASRPTGYGYTF. The CDR3 DNA reads TGTGCCAGCAGGCCTACAGGCTATGGCTACACCTTC.

The chain recombines TRBV7-6 with TRBJ2-7, with TRBD1 matching over 9 bases. This CDR3 is 14 amino acids long. Trimming took 5 bases from V and 3 from J; bases not matched to a gene: 5. Germline V gene sequence: CDR1 SGHVS, CDR2 FNYEAQ. CDR3 nucleotides: TGTGCCAGCAGCGTCGGACAGGGGATCTACGAGCAGTACTTC. It codes for CASSVGQGIYEQYF.

The chain uses TRBV24-1 and TRBJ2-7; D might be TRBD1 (7 bases). The CDR3 totals 14 residues. From germline, CDR1 is KGHDR and CDR2 SFDVKD. Trimming took off 1 base at V and 6 bases at J, with 12 bases between the two ends. CDR3 nucleotides: TGTGCCACCAGTGATTTCGACAGGGAGGCCGAGCAGTACTTC. Translation gives CATSDFDREAEQYF.

The chain employs TRBV11-2 and TRBJ2-5, with 12 bases aligning to TRBD1. V lost 4 bases, J lost 5 bases, and 5 bases stayed unmatched. The germline CDR1 and CDR2 sequences are SGHAT and FQNNGV. The CDR3 totals 15 residues. CDR3 sequence: CASSSGTGGVETQYF. The CDR3 DNA follows: TGTGCCAGCAGCTCCGGGACAGGGGGCGTCGAGACCCAGTACTTC.

V usage is TRBV28 and J usage is TRBJ2-1; 8 positions agree with TRBD2. The CDR3 sequence is 14 residues long. J gave up 8 bases and V 6 bases, and 9 bases lay outside the gene matches. Germline V CDR1 and CDR2: MDHEN, SYDVKM. CDR3 DNA sequence: TGTGCCAGCAGCCTTCAGCGGGAGTTCGATGAGCAGTTCTTC. Residues: CASSLQREFDEQFF.

V is TRBV6-5 and J is TRBJ1-5; 7 nucleotides match TRBD1. Germline V lookup: CDR1 MNHEY, CDR2 SVGAGI. Germline trimming cut 5 bases from V and 4 bases from J; bases unmatched to any gene: 8. The CDR3 length is 15 residues. The CDR3 region has the DNA TGTGCCAGCAGTCCCCGGGACAGCGGAAATCAGCCCCAGCATTTT. It encodes CASSPRDSGNQPQHF.

The rearrangement joins TRBV5-6 to TRBJ1-2, with a possible D match to TRBD1 (6 bases). Germline CDR1 is SGHDT and CDR2 is YYEEEE. V was trimmed by 4 bases and J by 8 bases, leaving 15 bases between them. This CDR3 contains 13 residues. DNA for the CDR3: TGTGCCAGCAGCCTTACAGGGATACTGGGCTACACCTTC. Amino acid sequence: CASSLTGILGYTF.

CDR3 nucleotide sequence: TGTGCCAGCTCACCGGCTTTTGGGAACACTGAAGCTTTCTTT. Translating it yields CASSPAFGNTEAFF. The chain couples TRBV18 to TRBJ1-1; D is unclear. The V gene lost 3 bases and the J gene lost 1 base, with 9 bases spanning the gap. CDR3 length: 14 residues. Germline V lookup: CDR1 KGHSH, CDR2 LQKENI.

This chain connects TRBV7-3 to TRBJ2-1, with 7 nucleotides matching TRBD2. The germline gives CDR1 SGHTA, CDR2 FQGTGA. Unmatched junction bases numbered 17, after V lost 5 bases and J lost 4 bases. CDR3 length equals 18 residues. CDR3 amino acids: CASSPRGGVWSEYNEQFF. In DNA, the CDR3 is TGTGCCAGCAGCCCCCGGGGAGGGGTTTGGAGTGAGTACAATGAGCAGTTCTTC.

The CDR3 protein is CAISDPGQGDSGYTF. CDR3 nucleotide sequence: TGTGCCATCAGTGACCCAGGACAGGGGGACTCTGGCTACACCTTC. The gene calls are TRBV10-3 and TRBJ1-2; 10 bases are a match to TRBD1. V dropped 3 bases and J dropped 7; count of bases not matched to a gene: 8. From germline, CDR1 is ENHRY and CDR2 SYGVKD. CDR3 length: 15 amino acids.